This T cell receptor beta chain was retrieved from a study of shared clonotypes between healthy human individuals. Study-level points and caveats: Roughly 5% of naive CD4 clonotypes were shared across a few donors. The study generally estimated greater richness for naive than memory subsets.

Germline assignment: CDR1 LNHNV and CDR2 YYDKDF (reference sequence). The CDR3 contains 15 residues. Trimming removed 1 base at V and 5 bases at J, with 14 bases between. A note on this clone: The target antigen is unknown.

Assay execution took place at the deep level. This table comes from immunoSEQ multiplex PCR, and its TCRdb copy is limited to in-frame clones, with some not included. This sample has millions of clones, with 85% to 95% found just once. The sequencing input was naive CD4+ T cells from PBMCs. Subset here: CD45RA+ positively selected. This chain uses TRBV15 with TRBJ1-1; D might be TRBD1 (6 bases). This clonotype was obtained from a young man in good health. Some clones in this sample may be carry-over from other donors' samples. The CDR3 DNA reads TGTGCCACCAGCAGAGTTTCCGGGACAACTACTGAAGCTTTCTTT. Protein: CATSRVSGTTTEAFF.